One sample yielded the 17 T cell receptor beta chains listed below, sequenced in a study of regulatory T cells in long-lasting Graves disease. Time point specified: newly diagnosed GD, antithyroid drugs for less than 3 months. From RNA extracted from PBMCs, the TCR library was made. Construction of the TCR beta libraries employed iRepertoire HTBI primers in conjunction with Arm-PCR of CDR3 regions. MiXCR, run by TCRdb on the multiplex PCR reads, gives a single entry per CDR3 protein. The repertoire consists of about 370,000 distinct CDR3 sequences, with around 16% occurring once and the leading ten covering about 20%. The sample was peripheral blood mononuclear cells (PBMCs), taken at new diagnosis, from a patient treated with antithyroid drugs. These TCRs come from a female donor with Graves disease.

In this sample, this clonotype turned up many times. The chain links TRBV11-3 to TRBJ2-1; 9 bases are shared with TRBD2. This CDR3 is 18 amino acids long. After removal of 1 base from V and 4 bases from J, the junction contained 11 bases not matched to a gene. Germline-derived CDR1 and CDR2 are SGHNT and YENEEA. This CDR3 reads CASSLVGSSGMGYNEQFF. Written as DNA, the CDR3 is TGTGCCAGCAGCTTAGTCGGGTCTAGCGGGATGGGGTACAATGAGCAGTTCTTC. Drawing the rest from reference TRBV11-3 and TRBJ2-1, the complete variable domain is EAGVVQSPRYKIIEKKQPVAFWCNPISGHNTLYWYLQNLGQGPELLIRYENEEAVDDSQLPKDRFSAERLKGVDSTLKIQPAELGDSAVYLCASSLVGSSGMGYNEQFFGPGTRLTVL.

This clonotype was seen a handful of times. The chain uses TRBV4-1 and TRBJ2-3, with D possibly being TRBD2 (6 bases). Germline V gives CDR1 MGHRA, CDR2 YSYEKL. CDR3 length: 16 residues. Between the trimmed V and J ends, which lost 0 bases and 5 bases, there was a span of 15 bases. The CDR3 coding sequence is TGCGCCAGCAGCCAAGAAGAAACTAGCCTAGGAGATACGCAGTATTTT. It codes for CASSQEETSLGDTQYF.

This chain uses TRBV29-1 with TRBJ2-5; D possibly corresponds to TRBD1 (6 bases). CDR1 SQVTM and CDR2 ANQGSEA come from the germline V gene. The CDR3 is made up of 14 amino acids. V lost 4 bases and J lost 1, with 13 bases in between. DNA of the CDR3: TGCAGCGTTGGAGACGGGACAAGCCAAGAGACCCAGTACTTC. Translated, it gives CSVGDGTSQETQYF.

The chain has TRBV7-2 and TRBJ2-1, with D perhaps matching TRBD1 (6 bases). V was shortened by 5 bases and J by 9 bases, with 23 bases between the two germline ends. Germline V gene lookup returns CDR1 SGHTA and CDR2 FQGNSA. CDR3 length equals 16 residues. CDR3: CASSANPGQGAGEQFF. The CDR3 DNA reads as TGTGCCAGCAGCGCAAACCCGGGACAAGGTGCAGGTGAGCAGTTCTTC.

In its sample, this clonotype was seen many times. The chain employs TRBV12-5 and TRBJ1-1; possible D gene TRBD1, 5 bases. Germline CDR1 reads LGHNT; CDR2 reads FRNRAP. Trimming took 2 bases from V and 1 from J, leaving 5 bases between them. The CDR3 totals 13 residues. CDR3: CASGLTGNTEAFF. The CDR3 nucleotides are TGTGCTAGTGGTTTGACAGGGAACACTGAAGCTTTCTTT.

In its sample, this clonotype was seen many times. CDR3 sequence reads: CASGARAGELFF. DNA for the CDR3: TGTGCCAGCGGGGCCAGGGCCGGGGAGCTGTTTTTT. The J gene is TRBJ2-2, the V gene TRBV11-2; possible D gene TRBD1, 5 bases. The V and J ends lost 8 bases and 6 bases respectively, with 10 bases between them. The V gene's germline CDR1 is SGHAT and CDR2 FQNNGV. CDR3 length equals 12 residues.

Many counts were recorded for this clonotype. This rearrangement joins TRBV18 to TRBJ1-1; D is perhaps TRBD1 (5 bases). V was pared by 3 bases and J by 8 bases, with 13 bases between. Per the germline V gene, CDR1 is KGHSH and CDR2 is LQKENI. This CDR3 contains 13 residues. The CDR3 bases are TGTGCCAGCTCACCCTCGGACACCCGGGAAGCTTTCTTT. Translating gives CASSPSDTREAFF.

This clonotype has ten or more counts. V is TRBV7-2 and J is TRBJ2-7; 10 positions match TRBD2. Per the germline V gene, CDR1 is SGHTA and CDR2 is FQGNSA. The V and J ends lost 2 bases and 2 bases, in that order; junction bases with no gene match: 6. This CDR3 has 16 amino acids. The CDR3 spells CASSLLAGLAAYEQYF. CDR3 bases: TGTGCCAGCAGCTTATTGGCCGGACTAGCGGCCTACGAGCAGTACTTC.

In its sample, this clonotype was seen many times. The rearrangement links TRBV7-3 to TRBJ2-2; D is ambiguous. Trimming cost V 1 base and J 6 bases, with 12 bases left between them. CDR3 size: 15 residues. Germline V gene data show CDR1 as SGHTA and CDR2 as FQGTGA. The CDR3 nucleotides are TGTGCCAGCAGCTTAAGAAGGCAGGACGCCGGGGAGCTGTTTTTT. It encodes CASSLRRQDAGELFF.

This clonotype appeared many times. The chain recombines TRBV4-1 with TRBJ1-6; D is possibly TRBD1 (5 bases). This CDR3 has 16 amino acids. Germline assignment: CDR1 MGHRA and CDR2 YSYEKL. Trimming took off 5 bases at V and 6 bases at J, with 17 bases between the two ends. The CDR3 sequence is CASSDRQSGTNSPLHF. The CDR3 DNA follows: TGCGCCAGCAGCGATAGACAATCGGGGACTAATTCACCCCTCCACTTT.

V and J are TRBV12-3 or TRBV12-4 and TRBJ2-4; 9 bases fit TRBD1. J was trimmed by 4 bases and V by 5 bases; bases with no gene match: 3. The CDR3 has 14 residues. CDR3 amino acids: CASSSGTGKNIQYF. In nucleotides, the CDR3 is TGTGCCAGCAGTAGTGGGACAGGGAAAAACATTCAGTACTTC.

In this sample, this clonotype turned up many times. The chain is built from TRBV7-2 and TRBJ2-1; unclear D gene. This CDR3 is built from 15 residues. Germline V gene data show CDR1 as SGHTA and CDR2 as FQGNSA. V dropped 7 bases and J dropped 7 bases, with 20 bases sitting between them. The CDR3 sequence is CASTKLGRKNNEQFF. The CDR3 DNA is TGTGCCAGCACCAAGCTTGGACGGAAGAATAATGAGCAGTTCTTC.

The sample holds many counts of this clonotype. The gene calls are TRBV12-3 or TRBV12-4 and TRBJ2-1; D gene ambiguous. This CDR3 is built from 11 residues. With 3 bases removed from V and 8 bases from J, the gap between germline ends came to 5 bases. The DNA for the CDR3 is TGTGCCAGCAGTTTCCGCGATGAGCAGTTCTTC. It codes for CASSFRDEQFF.

This clonotype turned up a few times. The chain combines TRBV18 with TRBJ2-7; 7 bases fit TRBD1. J gave up 2 bases and V 6 bases, and 7 bases lay outside the gene matches. Germline CDR1 KGHSH, CDR2 LQKENI. This CDR3 has 14 residues. CDR3 coding DNA: TGTGCCAGCTCCCTCCGGGACAGACCCTACGAGCAGTACTTC. The encoded protein is CASSLRDRPYEQYF.

The table lists this clonotype with many counts. The rearrangement uses TRBV12-3 or TRBV12-4 and TRBJ1-1, with no clear D. V was cut by 3 bases and J by 5 bases, with 13 bases left in between. CDR3 length: 14 amino acids. CDR3 residues: CASSFMAGGTEAFF. For the CDR3, the DNA is TGTGCCAGCAGTTTTATGGCAGGAGGGACTGAAGCTTTCTTT.

V usage is TRBV15 and J usage is TRBJ2-7, with 12 bases lining up with TRBD1. Per the germline V gene, CDR1 is LNHNV and CDR2 is YYDKDF (reference sequence). The CDR3 covers 17 residues. The V and J ends lost 3 bases and 5 bases, in that order; junction bases with no gene match: 11. The CDR3 spells CATSSLVWDRGRNEQYF. CDR3 DNA: TGTGCCACCAGCAGCTTAGTGTGGGACAGGGGGCGGAACGAGCAGTACTTC.

This clonotype was counted at least ten times. The chain couples TRBV27 to TRBJ1-2, with D possibly matching TRBD1 (6 bases). V lost 3 bases to trimming and J lost 5 bases, with 16 bases between them. CDR1 is MNHEY and CDR2 is SMNVEV in the germline V gene (reference sequence). The CDR3 spans 15 residues. The CDR3 DNA sequence: TGTGCCAGCAGTTTCGGCGTGGGGGGCGGGTATGGCTACACCTTC. Translating gives CASSFGVGGGYGYTF.